What follows is one T cell receptor (beta chain) and its context. Its specificity is not known. There were no patients who had received any treatment before thyroid surgery. This entry comes from a study of metastatic and nonmetastatic thyroid tumors. Study-wide background: The study looked at repertoires side by side in blood and in tumor or nodule tissue from malignant and benign thyroid patients. Study findings and constraints: For both blood and tumor, malignant thyroid tumors reportedly showed significantly higher TCR beta diversity than benign nodules did.

The CDR3 length is 12 residues. Trimming pared 5 bases from V and 6 bases from J, leaving 11 bases between. Germline V gene sequence: CDR1 MDHEN, CDR2 SYDVKM. Original processing methods: A distant-metastasis classifier for papillary thyroid cancer was built using CDR3 differences across clinicopathological groups. With MiXCR, TCRdb reprocessed the PCR reads. The V and J calls reflect TCRdb's pipeline rather than the authors' work. This table has roughly 15,000 clones, approximately 32% appearing once. Sequenced input: tumor tissue. J is TRBJ2-7 and V is TRBV28; no reliable D call. The origin of this receptor is a male donor with papillary thyroid cancer or a benign thyroid nodule (not recorded which). Some clones in this sample may be carry-over from other donors' samples. This CDR3 reads CASSPTIREQYF. DNA of the CDR3: TGTGCCAGCAGTCCAACCATTCGCGAGCAGTACTTC. Filled out from reference TRBV28 and TRBJ2-7, the complete variable domain reads DVKVTQSSRYLVKRTGEKVFLECVQDMDHENMFWYRQDPGLGLRLIYFSYDVKMKEKGDIPEGYSVSREKKERFSLILESASTNQTSMYLCASSPTIREQYFGPGTRLTVT.